The clone carrying this T cell receptor (beta chain) was detected a few times. The antigen is unknown. These data belong to a study of response to subunit inactivated influenza vaccine. General observations from the study: That few new T cells are recruited by each seasonal influenza vaccination was the authors' suggestion.

The CDR3 runs to 12 residues. CDR1 SGDLS and CDR2 YYNGEE come from the germline V gene. Between the trimmed V and J ends, which lost 3 bases and 7 bases, there was a span of 8 bases. TCRdb itself ran the RT-PCR reads through MiXCR, one entry per CDR3 protein. The profile covers 710,000 or so distinct CDR3 sequences, with 15% to 18% appearing a single time and roughly 10% taken by the ten largest. Sequenced material: PBMCs from blood, taken 11 to 12 days after vaccination. The sequence derives from a man between 50 and 59 years old who received an inactivated influenza vaccine. V gene TRBV9 combines with J gene TRBJ2-1; D is undetermined. In DNA form, the CDR3 reads TGTGCCAGCAGCGCCGTTAATAATGAGCAGTTCTTC. Encoded protein: CASSAVNNEQFF.